This record covers a single T cell receptor (beta chain). These data come from a study of blood T cell repertoires in COVID-19. Profiling relied on immunoSEQ multiplex PCR, and the TCRdb table lists in-frame clones only, not all of them. The sample lists roughly 96,000 clones, over 80% seen once, with about 18% in the top ten. CDR1 and CDR2 (germline): LNHDA, SQIVND (reference sequence). The trim removed 5 bases at V and 2 bases at J, leaving 6 bases unmatched. The CDR3 loop spans 14 amino acids. This sequence joins TRBV19 and TRBJ2-7; 7 nucleotides line up with TRBD1. This TCR was sampled from an elderly man with acute or convalescent COVID-19. Material: peripheral blood. The CDR3 sequence is CASSPLGTAYEQYF. The CDR3 DNA sequence: TGTGCCAGTAGTCCACTTGGGACAGCCTACGAGCAGTACTTC.